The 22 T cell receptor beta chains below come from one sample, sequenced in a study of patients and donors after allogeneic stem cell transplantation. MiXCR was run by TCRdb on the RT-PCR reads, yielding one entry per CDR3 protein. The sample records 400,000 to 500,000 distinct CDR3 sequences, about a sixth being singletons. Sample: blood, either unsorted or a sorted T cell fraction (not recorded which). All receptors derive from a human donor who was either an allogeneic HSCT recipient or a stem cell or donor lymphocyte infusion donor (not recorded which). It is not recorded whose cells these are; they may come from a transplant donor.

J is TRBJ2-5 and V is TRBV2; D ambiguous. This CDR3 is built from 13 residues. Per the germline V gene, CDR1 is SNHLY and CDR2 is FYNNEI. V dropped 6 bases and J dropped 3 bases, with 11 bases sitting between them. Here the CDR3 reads CASRVGRKETQYF. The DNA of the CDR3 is TGTGCCAGCAGGGTTGGTCGGAAAGAGACCCAGTACTTC. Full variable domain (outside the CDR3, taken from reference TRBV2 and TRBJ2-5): EPEVTQTPSHQVTQMGQEVILRCVPISNHLYFYWYRQILGQKVEFLVSFYNNEISEKSEIFDDQFSVERPDGSNFTLKIRSTKLEDSAMYFCASRVGRKETQYFGPGTRLLVL.

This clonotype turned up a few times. CDR3 residues: CASSTQINYGYTF. The CDR3 DNA sequence: TGTGCCAGCAGCACACAAATTAACTATGGCTACACCTTC. The V gene is TRBV2, the J gene TRBJ1-2; D gene ambiguous. V was clipped by 6 bases and J by 1 base, with 9 bases between them. CDR1 is SNHLY, CDR2 FYNNEI, per germline. The CDR3 is 13 amino acids.

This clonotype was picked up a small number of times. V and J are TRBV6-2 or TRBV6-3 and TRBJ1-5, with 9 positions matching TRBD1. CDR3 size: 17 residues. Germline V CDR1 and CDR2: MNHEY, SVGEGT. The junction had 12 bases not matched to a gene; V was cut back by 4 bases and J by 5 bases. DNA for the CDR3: TGTGCCAGCAGTTTCCCACTACCCGGACAGGGGCATCAGCCCCAGCATTTT. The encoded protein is CASSFPLPGQGHQPQHF.

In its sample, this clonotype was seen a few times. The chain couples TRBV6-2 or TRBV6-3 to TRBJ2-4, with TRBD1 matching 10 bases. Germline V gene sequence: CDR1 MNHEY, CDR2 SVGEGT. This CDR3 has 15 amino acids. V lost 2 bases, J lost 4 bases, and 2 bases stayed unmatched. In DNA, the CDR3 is TGTGCCAGCAGTTACAAGGGACAGGGGAAAAACATTCAGTACTTC. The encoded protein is CASSYKGQGKNIQYF.

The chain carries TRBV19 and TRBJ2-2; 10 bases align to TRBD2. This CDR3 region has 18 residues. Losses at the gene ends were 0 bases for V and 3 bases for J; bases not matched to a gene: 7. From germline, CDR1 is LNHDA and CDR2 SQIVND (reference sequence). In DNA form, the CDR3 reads TGTGCCAGTAGTATAGAACCCCTAGCGGGGGTTTACACCGGGGAGCTGTTTTTT. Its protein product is CASSIEPLAGVYTGELFF. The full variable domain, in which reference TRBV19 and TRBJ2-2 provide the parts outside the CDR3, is DGGITQSPKYLFRKEGQNVTLSCEQNLNHDAMYWYRQDPGQGLRLIYYSQIVNDFQKGDIAEGYSVSREKKESFPLTVTSAQKNPTAFYLCASSIEPLAGVYTGELFFGEGSRLTVL.

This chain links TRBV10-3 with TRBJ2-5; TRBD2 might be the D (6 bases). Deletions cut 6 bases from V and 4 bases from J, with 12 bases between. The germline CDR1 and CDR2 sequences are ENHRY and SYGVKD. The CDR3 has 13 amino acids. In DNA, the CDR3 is TGTGCCATCAGGAGGGACTCTAGAGAGACCCAGTACTTC. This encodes CAIRRDSRETQYF.

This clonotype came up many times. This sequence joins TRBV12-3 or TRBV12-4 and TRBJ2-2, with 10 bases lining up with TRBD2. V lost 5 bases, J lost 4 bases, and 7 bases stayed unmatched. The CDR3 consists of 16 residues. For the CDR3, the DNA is TGTGCCAGCAGTCCTCAGCGGGGGGGCAGCACCGGGGAGCTGTTTTTT. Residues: CASSPQRGGSTGELFF.

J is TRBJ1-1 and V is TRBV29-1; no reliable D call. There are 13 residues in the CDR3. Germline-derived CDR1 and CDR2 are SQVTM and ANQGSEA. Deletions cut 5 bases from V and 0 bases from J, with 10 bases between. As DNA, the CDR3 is TGCAGCGTTCGCGCCAGACTGAACACTGAAGCTTTCTTT. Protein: CSVRARLNTEAFF.

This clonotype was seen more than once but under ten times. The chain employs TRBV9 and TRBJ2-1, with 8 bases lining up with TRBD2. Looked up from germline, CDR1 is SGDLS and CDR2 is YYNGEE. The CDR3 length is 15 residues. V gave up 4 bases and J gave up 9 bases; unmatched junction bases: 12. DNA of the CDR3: TGTGCCAGCAGCCCCCAACGGGGACTAGGGCCTGAGCAGTTCTTC. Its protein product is CASSPQRGLGPEQFF.

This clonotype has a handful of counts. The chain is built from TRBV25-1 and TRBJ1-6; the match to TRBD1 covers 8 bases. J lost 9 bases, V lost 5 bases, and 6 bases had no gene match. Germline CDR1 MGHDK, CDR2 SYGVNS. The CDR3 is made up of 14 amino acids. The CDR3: CASSPQGEGSPLHF. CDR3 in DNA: TGTGCCAGCAGTCCACAGGGGGAAGGTTCACCCCTCCACTTT.

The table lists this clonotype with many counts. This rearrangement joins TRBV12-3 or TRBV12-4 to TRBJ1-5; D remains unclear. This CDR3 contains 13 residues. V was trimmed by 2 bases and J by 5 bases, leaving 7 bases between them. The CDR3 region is CASSLRVYQPQHF. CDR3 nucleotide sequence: TGTGCCAGCAGTTTACGGGTTTATCAGCCCCAGCATTTT.

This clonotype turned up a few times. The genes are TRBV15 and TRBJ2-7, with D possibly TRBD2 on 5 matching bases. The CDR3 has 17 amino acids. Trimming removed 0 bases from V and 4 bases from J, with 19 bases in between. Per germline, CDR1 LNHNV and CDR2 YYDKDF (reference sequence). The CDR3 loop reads CATSRDLKTGITYEQYF. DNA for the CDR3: TGTGCCACCAGCAGAGATCTAAAAACCGGGATCACATACGAGCAGTACTTC.

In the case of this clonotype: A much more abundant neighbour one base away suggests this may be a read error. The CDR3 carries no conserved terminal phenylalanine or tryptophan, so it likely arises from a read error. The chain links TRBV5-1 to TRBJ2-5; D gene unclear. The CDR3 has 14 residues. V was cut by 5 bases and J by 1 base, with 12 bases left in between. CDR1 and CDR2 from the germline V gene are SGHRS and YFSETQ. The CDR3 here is CASSPRRIQETQYY. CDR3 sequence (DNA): TGCGCCAGCAGTCCCCGCCGGATCCAAGAGACCCAGTACTAC.

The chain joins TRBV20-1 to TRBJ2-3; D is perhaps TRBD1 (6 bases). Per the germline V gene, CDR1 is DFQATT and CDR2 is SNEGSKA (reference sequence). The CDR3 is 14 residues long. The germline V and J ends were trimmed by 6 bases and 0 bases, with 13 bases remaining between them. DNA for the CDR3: TGCAGTGCGGATCCGGGACACAGCACAGATACGCAGTATTTT. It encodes CSADPGHSTDTQYF.

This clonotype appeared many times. This chain's CDR3 is CSAKRWGGKDTEAFF. The CDR3 DNA is TGCAGTGCAAAAAGATGGGGCGGGAAGGATACTGAAGCTTTCTTT. The V and J genes are TRBV20-1 and TRBJ1-1; TRBD1 might be the D (5 bases). Germline V gene sequence: CDR1 DFQATT, CDR2 SNEGSKA (reference sequence). The CDR3 loop spans 15 amino acids. V shed 6 bases and J shed 5 bases, with 22 bases lying between them.

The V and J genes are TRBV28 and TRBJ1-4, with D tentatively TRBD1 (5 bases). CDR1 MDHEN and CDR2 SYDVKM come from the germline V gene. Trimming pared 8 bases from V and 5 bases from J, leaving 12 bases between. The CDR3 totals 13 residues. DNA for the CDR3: TGTGCCAGCTATGGGACGGAGAATGAAAAACTGTTTTTT. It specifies CASYGTENEKLFF. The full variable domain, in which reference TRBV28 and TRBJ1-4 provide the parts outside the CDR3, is DVKVTQSSRYLVKRTGEKVFLECVQDMDHENMFWYRQDPGLGLRLIYFSYDVKMKEKGDIPEGYSVSREKKERFSLILESASTNQTSMYLCASYGTENEKLFFGSGTQLSVL.

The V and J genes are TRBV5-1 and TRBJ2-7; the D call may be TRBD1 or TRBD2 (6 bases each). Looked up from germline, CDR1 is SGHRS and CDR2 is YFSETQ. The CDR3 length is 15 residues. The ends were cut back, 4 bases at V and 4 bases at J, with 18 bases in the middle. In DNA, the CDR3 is TGCGCCAGCAGCGACAGGAGTGGGAGGATATACGAGCAGTACTTC. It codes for CASSDRSGRIYEQYF.

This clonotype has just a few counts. The CDR3 region has the DNA TGTGCCTGGAGTCATGTGGGAGGCCCCTACAATGAGCAGTTCTTC. Translation gives CAWSHVGGPYNEQFF. The rearrangement links TRBV30 to TRBJ2-1; D possibly corresponds to TRBD2 (6 bases). Trimming took 2 bases from V and 2 from J, leaving 13 bases between them. Germline lookup yields CDR1 GTSNPN and CDR2 SVGIG (reference sequence). This CDR3 has 15 residues. Drawing the rest from reference TRBV30 and TRBJ2-1, the complete variable domain is SQTIHQWPATLVQPVGSPLSLECTVEGTSNPNLYWYRQAAGRGLQLLFYSVGIGQISSEVPQNLSASRPQDRQFILSSKKLLLSDSGFYLCAWSHVGGPYNEQFFGPGTRLTVL.

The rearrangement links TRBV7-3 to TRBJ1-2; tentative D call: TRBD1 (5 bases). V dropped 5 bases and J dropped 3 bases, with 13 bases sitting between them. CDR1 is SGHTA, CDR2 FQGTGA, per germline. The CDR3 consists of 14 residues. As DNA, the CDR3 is TGTGCCAGCAGCCCCCCGGGCAGGGACTATGGCTACACCTTC. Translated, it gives CASSPPGRDYGYTF.

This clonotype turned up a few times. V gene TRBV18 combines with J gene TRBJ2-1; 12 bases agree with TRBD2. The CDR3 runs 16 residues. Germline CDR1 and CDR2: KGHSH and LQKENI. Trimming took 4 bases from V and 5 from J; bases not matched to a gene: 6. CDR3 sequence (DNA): TGTGCCAGCTCACTGATTCGACTAGCGGGAGACAATGAGCAGTTCTTC. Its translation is CASSLIRLAGDNEQFF.

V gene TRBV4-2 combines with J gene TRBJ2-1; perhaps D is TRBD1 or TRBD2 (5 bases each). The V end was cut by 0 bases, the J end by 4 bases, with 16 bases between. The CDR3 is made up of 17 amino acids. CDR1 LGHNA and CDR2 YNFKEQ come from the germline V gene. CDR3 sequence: CASSQDKRTSTYNEQFF. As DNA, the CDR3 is TGTGCCAGCAGCCAAGATAAGCGGACATCCACTTACAATGAGCAGTTCTTC.

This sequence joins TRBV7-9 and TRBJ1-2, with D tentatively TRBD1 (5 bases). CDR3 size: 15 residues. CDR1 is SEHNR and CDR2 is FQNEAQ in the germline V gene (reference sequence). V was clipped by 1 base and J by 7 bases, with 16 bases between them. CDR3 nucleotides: TGTGCCAGCAGCTTAGGGGCCTTAGGGGAGTCTGGCTACACCTTC. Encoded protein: CASSLGALGESGYTF.